This T cell receptor (beta chain) was captured in a study of blood T cell repertoires in COVID-19 (dated by TCRdb to the early 2020s). About the study as a whole: Collaborator samples came from the United States, Italy and Spain and covered acute and convalescent phases of COVID-19. Deeply sampled blood TCRbeta repertoires from subjects exposed to, actively infected with, or recovered from COVID-19 were included in the dataset. The repertoires were made available in a free public database intended to serve as a resource for research on the immune response to SARS-CoV-2. Samples came from the ongoing ImmuneRACE study (first 160 participants) plus 1,254 subjects from 6 global collaborators. The prospective study material was composed of cDNA or gDNA derived from T cells, B-cell-depleted T cells, or PBMCs. The sample metadata nearly always contained a de-identified subject ID, COVID-19 status, age in years and sex. Where available, HLA class I and class II types were taken from metadata supplied by the sample provider and were not determined by assay-based typing. General study outcomes and caveats: Clinical and demographic metadata were provided uncurated, with the amount varying by source and participant.

At one collaborating source in Seattle, patients were enrolled during active infection and were followed longitudinally through the course of disease. Whole blood was collected in K2EDTA tubes by collaborating institutions according to the institutions' own protocols. For TCRbeta analysis, collaborator samples were shipped as frozen whole blood, as isolated PBMCs, or as DNA extracted from either sample type. About this clone: No cognate antigen has been identified for it. Base qualities were left out, and no much larger clone turns up one base away.

TCRbeta CDR3 regions were amplified from genomic DNA using the immunoSEQ Assay, a bias-controlled multiplex PCR. Regarding the original processing steps: The number of nucleated cells in each sample was estimated from the amplification of reference gene primers within the assay. Sequence reads were collapsed and filtered to measure the absolute abundance of every unique TCRbeta CDR3 rearrangement. For each sample, productive Simpson clonality was calculated as the square root of Simpson's diversity index over productive rearrangements. The source is immuneACCESS, and TCRdb retained only in-frame sequences with V and J called. Part of the clones is not carried over; for the studies checked, unresolved V genes explain less than half of this, and the remainder is unexplained. Clone size and the V and J calls come from that table; the DNA yielded D and trimming. Across this sample there are 90,000 or so clones, with around 86% seen only once. The ten largest clones represent roughly 5.1% of the sample.

V and J are trimmed by 5 bases and 3 bases, and the gene matches miss 9 bases of the junction. Taken from the germline V gene, the CDR1 and CDR2 loops are SGHVS and FQNEAQ. The cysteine opens and the phenylalanine closes a CDR3 of 16 amino acids. Kept here is only the CDR3 DNA, which spans 48 bases and is read in frame from base 1. The rearrangement joined TRBV7-8 to TRBJ1-2; 10 bases in the middle match TRBD1. The source is a man aged 55 to 69 with COVID-19, enrolled during active disease. The sample taken for sequencing was peripheral blood. The base sequence is TGTGCCAGCAGCCATAATCCCGGGACAGGGGACTATGGCTACACCTTC. The encoded protein is CASSHNPGTGDYGYTF. With the rest looked up from the reference TRBV7-8 and TRBJ1-2 genes rather than sequenced, the full variable domain is GAGVSQSPRYKVAKRGQDVALRCDPISGHVSLFWYQQALGQGPEFLTYFQNEAQLDKSGLPSDRFFAERPEGSVSTLKIQRTQQEDSAVYLCASSHNPGTGDYGYTFGSGTRLTVV.